This T cell receptor (beta chain) was recovered during a study of T cell changes during pregnancy in multiple sclerosis. Sequencing used immunoSEQ multiplex PCR; TCRdb keeps in-frame clones, though not all of them. The sample records roughly 69,000 clones, roughly 88% being singletons. Between the trimmed V and J ends, which lost 0 bases and 6 bases, there was a span of 6 bases. Germline CDR1 is SGHTA and CDR2 is FQGNSA. CDR3 length equals 13 residues. This clonotype originated in a female donor with multiple sclerosis, enrolled in a pregnancy study. Specimen: peripheral blood, collected in the third trimester of pregnancy. The gene calls are TRBV7-2 and TRBJ2-4; weak D call: TRBD2 (6 bases). DNA for the CDR3: TGTGCCAGCAGCTTAGCAGCGGGAAACATTCAGTACTTC. As protein: CASSLAAGNIQYF.